A single sample is the source of the 29 T cell receptor beta chains below, sequenced in a study of blood T cell repertoires in COVID-19. Assay: immunoSEQ multiplex PCR; the TCRdb copy retains only in-frame clones and omits some. The sample has 70,000 to 95,000 clones; 75% to 85% are singletons. Sequencing was carried out using peripheral blood. Receptors were obtained from a human donor in a cohort sampled during active COVID-19.

J is TRBJ2-3 and V is TRBV27, with unresolved D. The germline CDR1 and CDR2 sequences are MNHEY and SMNVEV (reference sequence). This CDR3 contains 13 residues. The V end was cut by 2 bases, the J end by 5 bases, with 8 bases between. The DNA of the CDR3 is TGTGCCAGCAGTTTAGGTCTAGGAGATACGCAGTATTTT. Amino acid sequence: CASSLGLGDTQYF.

This clone was counted a single time. The gene calls are TRBV2 and TRBJ2-4; D is unresolved. Germline-derived CDR1 and CDR2 are SNHLY and FYNNEI. V lost 4 bases and J 1 base, leaving 20 bases between the germline ends. The CDR3 consists of 18 residues. This CDR3 reads CASSVSVYWQAAKNIQYF. CDR3 bases: TGTGCCAGCAGTGTCAGTGTATATTGGCAGGCGGCCAAAAACATTCAGTACTTC.

The gene calls are TRBV5-1 and TRBJ1-6; no reliable D call. Trimming took 1 base from V and 8 from J, leaving 13 bases between them. CDR1 is SGHRS and CDR2 is YFSETQ in the germline V gene. The CDR3 has 15 amino acids. DNA for the CDR3: TGCGCCAGCAGCTTGTACGTCTACGGTGATTCACCCCTCCACTTT. Protein sequence: CASSLYVYGDSPLHF.

CDR3 coding DNA: TGTGCCAGCAGCTTAGGACAGACCTACTACGAGCAGTACTTC. Translating gives CASSLGQTYYEQYF. The gene calls are TRBV7-9 and TRBJ2-7; tentative D call: TRBD1 (5 bases). The CDR3 has 14 residues. Trimming took off 1 base at V and 3 bases at J, with 10 bases between the two ends. The germline CDR1 and CDR2 sequences are SEHNR and FQNEAQ (reference sequence).

This clone appeared once. The V gene is TRBV11-2, the J gene TRBJ1-2; possibly TRBD1 for D (5 bases). The germline V gene has CDR1 SGHAT and CDR2 FQNNGV. With 2 bases removed from V and 4 bases from J, the gap between germline ends came to 14 bases. The CDR3 is 15 residues long. The CDR3 DNA follows: TGTGCCAGCAGCTTATCTTGGCAGGGTGGCTATGGCTACACCTTC. This codes for CASSLSWQGGYGYTF. Full variable domain (rest looked up from reference TRBV11-2 and TRBJ1-2): EAGVAQSPRYKIIEKRQSVAFWCNPISGHATLYWYQQILGQGPKLLIQFQNNGVVDDSQLPKDRFSAERLKGVDSTLKIQPAKLEDSAVYLCASSLSWQGGYGYTFGSGTRLTVV.

The chain employs TRBV9 and TRBJ1-4; D ambiguous. V dropped 1 base and J dropped 8 bases, with 9 bases sitting between them. CDR1 and CDR2 (germline): SGDLS, YYNGEE. This CDR3 has 13 amino acids. The chain's CDR3 is CASSVSAGEKLFF. DNA for the CDR3: TGTGCCAGCAGCGTATCAGCGGGGGAAAAACTGTTTTTT.

This clone was seen once. This chain links TRBV7-3 with TRBJ2-3, with 11 bases that match TRBD1. V shed 3 bases and J 2 bases; nucleotides not matched to a gene: 7. CDR1 and CDR2 (germline): SGHTA, FQGTGA. This CDR3 has 17 amino acids. DNA of the CDR3: TGTGCCAGCAGCTTGGGGACAGGGGGTTTTTACACAGATACGCAGTATTTT. This codes for CASSLGTGGFYTDTQYF.

This clone was seen more than once but under ten times. The V gene is TRBV3-1 (or the pseudogene TRBV3-2), the J gene TRBJ1-2; TRBD1 matches 10 bases. The CDR3 extends over 14 amino acids. The V gene end was trimmed by 3 bases and the J gene end by 6 bases; junction bases not matched to a gene: 4. Per germline, CDR1 LGHDT and CDR2 YNNKEL (reference sequence). The CDR3 sequence is CASSHGDRGHGYTF. The CDR3 DNA is TGTGCCAGCAGCCATGGGGACAGGGGACATGGCTACACCTTC.

The sample holds a few counts of this clone. The chain carries TRBV30 and TRBJ2-3; 9 bases align to TRBD2. V was clipped by 5 bases and J by 2 bases; unmatched bases: 5. This CDR3 region has 14 residues. Germline loops: CDR1 GTSNPN, CDR2 SVGIG (reference sequence). The CDR3 DNA is TGTGCCTGGGTCTTAGCGGGGGCCACAGATACGCAGTATTTT. It codes for CAWVLAGATDTQYF.

This clone has just one count. V gene TRBV27 combines with J gene TRBJ2-2; D is possibly TRBD2 (5 bases). V was pared by 6 bases and J by 1 base, with 9 bases between. From germline, CDR1 is MNHEY and CDR2 SMNVEV (reference sequence). The CDR3 consists of 14 residues. CDR3 bases: TGTGCCAGCAGGCGACGGGAGAACACCGGGGAGCTGTTTTTT. As protein: CASRRRENTGELFF.

The rearrangement uses TRBV5-1 and TRBJ2-7; the D gene is possibly TRBD1 (5 bases). V was clipped by 4 bases and J by 2 bases, with 19 bases between them. The CDR3 contains 16 residues. Germline V gene data show CDR1 as SGHRS and CDR2 as YFSETQ. This CDR3 reads CASSASSRTLTYEQYF. Here the CDR3 DNA reads TGCGCCAGCAGCGCTTCCTCCCGGACACTAACCTACGAGCAGTACTTC.

The gene calls are TRBV2 and TRBJ2-7; TRBD1 is a possible D gene (6 bases). The CDR3 totals 15 residues. In germline, CDR1 is SNHLY, CDR2 FYNNEI. V lost 6 bases to trimming and J lost 3 bases, with 18 bases between them. CDR3 sequence reads: CASRRNREQFYEQYF. CDR3 bases: TGTGCCAGCAGGCGCAACAGGGAGCAGTTCTACGAGCAGTACTTC.

The chain links TRBV7-9 to TRBJ1-1, with 9 nucleotides matching TRBD1. This CDR3 has 15 residues. Germline-derived CDR1 and CDR2 are SEHNR and FQNEAQ (reference sequence). J gave up 1 base and V 4 bases, and 4 bases lay outside the gene matches. The CDR3 is CASSSPGQGNTEAFF. CDR3 nucleotides: TGTGCCAGCAGCTCCCCGGGACAGGGGAACACTGAAGCTTTCTTT.

The chain joins TRBV3-1 (or the pseudogene TRBV3-2) to TRBJ2-1; tentative D call: TRBD2 (6 bases). The germline V gene has CDR1 LGHDT and CDR2 YNNKEL (reference sequence). This CDR3 spans 16 amino acids. V was cut by 2 bases and J by 7 bases, with 18 bases left in between. In DNA, the CDR3 is TGTGCCAGCAGCCAATTTGTCGGGGGTGGTTTAAATGAGCAGTTCTTC. Protein sequence: CASSQFVGGGLNEQFF.

The rearrangement joins TRBV5-1 to TRBJ2-3; 13 positions match TRBD2. The trim removed 6 bases at V and 2 bases at J, leaving 6 bases unmatched. The V gene's germline CDR1 is SGHRS and CDR2 YFSETQ. This CDR3 contains 16 residues. CDR3 residues: CASKTGLAGITDTQYF. As DNA, the CDR3 is TGCGCCAGCAAAACGGGACTAGCGGGGATCACAGATACGCAGTATTTT.

This clone was counted a single time. This chain uses TRBV12-5 with TRBJ2-7; no reliable D call. This CDR3 comprises 16 residues. Trimming cost V 5 bases and J 4 bases, with 21 bases left between them. The germline CDR1 and CDR2 sequences are LGHNT and FRNRAP. This CDR3 reads CASGNRVHRTEYEQYF. The CDR3 DNA sequence: TGTGCTAGTGGTAACCGAGTCCACCGAACCGAGTACGAGCAGTACTTC.

This rearrangement joins TRBV6-6 to TRBJ2-5, with TRBD1 matching 7 bases. The V segment lost 6 bases and the J segment 1 base; nucleotides outside the gene matches: 11. This CDR3 is 16 amino acids long. The germline CDR1 and CDR2 sequences are MNHNY and SVGAGI (reference sequence). Here the CDR3 reads CASRQDRVGAQETQYF. CDR3 coding DNA: TGTGCCAGCAGGCAAGACAGGGTAGGCGCCCAAGAGACCCAGTACTTC.

This chain joins TRBV6-5 and TRBJ2-5, with 10 nucleotides matching TRBD2. CDR1 is MNHEY, CDR2 SVGAGI, per germline. CDR3 length equals 14 residues. Trimming removed 7 bases from V and 2 bases from J; junction bases left unmatched: 4. The CDR3 DNA reads TGTGCCAGCACCCAGCGGGGGGGACAAGAGACCCAGTACTTC. Its protein product is CASTQRGGQETQYF.

The chain is built from TRBV28 and TRBJ2-7, with D unclear. Germline V gene data show CDR1 as MDHEN and CDR2 as SYDVKM. CDR3 length: 13 residues. Trimming took off 6 bases at V and 3 bases at J, with 12 bases between the two ends. The CDR3 DNA follows: TGTGCCAGCAGGCCACAATCTCTCTACGAGCAGTACTTC. The encoded protein is CASRPQSLYEQYF. The whole variable domain, remainder taken from reference TRBV28 and TRBJ2-7, is DVKVTQSSRYLVKRTGEKVFLECVQDMDHENMFWYRQDPGLGLRLIYFSYDVKMKEKGDIPEGYSVSREKKERFSLILESASTNQTSMYLCASRPQSLYEQYFGPGTRLTVT.

V usage is TRBV12-5 and J usage is TRBJ2-1, with D possibly being TRBD1 (6 bases). Germline assignment: CDR1 LGHNT and CDR2 FRNRAP. Trimming removed 0 bases at V and 1 base at J, with 10 bases between. The CDR3 contains 16 residues. CDR3 DNA: TGTGCTAGTGGTTTGGTACCCCAGGGGTCCTACAATGAGCAGTTCTTC. Translating gives CASGLVPQGSYNEQFF. Full variable domain (missing parts from reference TRBV12-5 and TRBJ2-1): DARVTQTPRHKVTEMGQEVTMRCQPILGHNTVFWYRQTMMQGLELLAYFRNRAPLDDSGMPKDRFSAEMPDATLATLKIQPSEPRDSAVYFCASGLVPQGSYNEQFFGPGTRLTVL.

This clone was seen a handful of times. This rearrangement joins TRBV7-3 to TRBJ2-1, with D hard to call. The CDR3 sequence is 16 residues long. Germline CDR1 is SGHTA and CDR2 is FQGTGA. V shed 4 bases and J shed 0 bases, with 13 bases lying between them. CDR3 region: CASSSLSRSSYNEQFF. Written as DNA, the CDR3 is TGTGCCAGCAGCTCCCTCAGCCGGAGCTCCTACAATGAGCAGTTCTTC.

The table lists this clone with a count of one. CDR3 DNA sequence: TGTGCCAGCAGCGTAGGTCTGACTAGCACAGATACGCAGTATTTT. It yields the protein CASSVGLTSTDTQYF. V is TRBV9 and J is TRBJ2-3; D call uncertain. The germline gives CDR1 SGDLS, CDR2 YYNGEE. V lost 0 bases and J 0 bases, leaving 8 bases between the germline ends. The CDR3 has 15 residues.

The CDR3 DNA is TGTGCCAGCAGCCTAAGCCTCAATGAGCAGTTCTTC. This translates into CASSLSLNEQFF. V gene TRBV7-2 combines with J gene TRBJ2-1; D is uncertain. The length of the CDR3 is 12 residues. Germline lookup yields CDR1 SGHTA and CDR2 FQGNSA. Trimming pared 5 bases from V and 6 bases from J, leaving 8 bases between.

The V call is TRBV6-5, the J call TRBJ1-1; D is possibly TRBD1 (6 bases). V was pared by 2 bases and J by 8 bases, with 12 bases between. Germline CDR1 reads MNHEY; CDR2 reads SVGAGI. CDR3 length: 13 amino acids. The CDR3 region is CASSYDRIVEAFF. The CDR3, as DNA: TGTGCCAGCAGTTACGACAGGATAGTAGAAGCTTTCTTT.

V gene TRBV30 combines with J gene TRBJ1-6; 7 nucleotides match TRBD1. Germline V CDR1 and CDR2: GTSNPN, SVGIG (reference sequence). CDR3 length equals 16 residues. The J segment lost 0 bases and the V segment lost 7 bases, leaving 9 bases of the junction unmatched. CDR3 residues: CASTRTGSSYNSPLHF. The CDR3 DNA reads TGTGCCTCCACCCGGACAGGCAGCTCCTATAATTCACCCCTCCACTTT.

V and J are TRBV19 and TRBJ2-7; 8 bases are shared with TRBD1. This CDR3 comprises 14 residues. The V and J ends lost 5 bases and 1 base, in that order; junction bases with no gene match: 4. Germline V gene lookup returns CDR1 LNHDA and CDR2 SQIVND (reference sequence). For the CDR3, the DNA is TGTGCCAGTAGTGTAGGACAGGGTTCCTACGAGCAGTACTTC. It encodes CASSVGQGSYEQYF.

The gene calls are TRBV5-1 and TRBJ2-7, with 11 bases aligning to TRBD1. J gave up 5 bases and V 4 bases, and 5 bases lay outside the gene matches. The CDR3 length is 14 residues. Germline V lookup: CDR1 SGHRS, CDR2 YFSETQ. CDR3 DNA: TGCGCCAGCAGCCCTGGACAGGGGGCCCACGAGCAGTACTTC. It yields the protein CASSPGQGAHEQYF.

V gene TRBV9 combines with J gene TRBJ1-1; TRBD1 aligns across 7 bases. Germline CDR1 reads SGDLS; CDR2 reads YYNGEE. The ends lost 4 bases at V and 3 bases at J; junction bases unmatched: 15. CDR3 size: 17 residues. In DNA, the CDR3 is TGTGCCAGCAGCCCCTTACAGGGGCGACCGGGGTACACTGAAGCTTTCTTT. Translating it yields CASSPLQGRPGYTEAFF.

This clone was seen once. The chain employs TRBV6-5 and TRBJ1-2; TRBD1 aligns across 8 bases. The CDR3 is 16 amino acids. Trimming cost V 2 bases and J 4 bases; bases outside gene matches: 9. The germline gives CDR1 MNHEY, CDR2 SVGAGI. The CDR3 DNA reads TGTGCCAGCAGTTACCCTGGACAGGGAGGGACCTATGGCTACACCTTC. Translation: CASSYPGQGGTYGYTF.